Each of the 19 T cell receptor beta chains below was sequenced from the same sample in a study of blood T cell repertoires in COVID-19. TCRdb's table, derived via immunoSEQ multiplex PCR, lists solely in-frame clones and lacks some. The table lists 140,000 to 150,000 clones, 84% of them singletons, with under 5.5% in the top ten. The specimen was peripheral blood. The receptors here all came from a human donor in a cohort sampled during active COVID-19.

The chain joins TRBV5-8 to TRBJ2-1; 12 positions match TRBD2. The trim removed 4 bases at V and 6 bases at J, leaving 5 bases unmatched. The CDR3 consists of 15 residues. Germline assignment: CDR1 SGHTS and CDR2 YDEGEE. In DNA form, the CDR3 reads TGTGCCAGCAGCCCCGGGACTAGCGGGTCCAATGAGCAGTTCTTC. This translates into CASSPGTSGSNEQFF.

The chain joins TRBV5-6 to TRBJ1-5; 10 positions agree with TRBD1. J was trimmed by 0 bases and V by 1 base; bases with no gene match: 7. The CDR3 runs 18 residues. Germline loops: CDR1 SGHDT, CDR2 YYEEEE. In DNA, the CDR3 is TGTGCCAGCAGCTTGTTTTATTGGACAGGGGGTAGCAATCAGCCCCAGCATTTT. Protein sequence: CASSLFYWTGGSNQPQHF.

The CDR3 here is CASSLWSGAYGEKSYGYTF. In DNA form, the CDR3 reads TGTGCCAGCAGCTTATGGTCGGGCGCGTATGGGGAGAAGAGCTATGGCTACACCTTC. The chain recombines TRBV11-2 with TRBJ1-2; no clear D gene. Germline CDR1 SGHAT, CDR2 FQNNGV. Trimming pared 2 bases from V and 4 bases from J, leaving 26 bases between. The CDR3 spans 19 residues.

The chain employs TRBV29-1 and TRBJ2-1, with 8 bases that match TRBD1. CDR1 and CDR2 from the germline V gene are SQVTM and ANQGSEA. Germline trimming cut 1 base from V and 4 bases from J; bases unmatched to any gene: 6. The CDR3 contains 15 residues. CDR3 coding DNA: TGCAGCGTTGAAGGGGGACAGGCCAGATACAATGAGCAGTTCTTC. This sequence encodes CSVEGGQARYNEQFF.

J is TRBJ2-7 and V is TRBV28, with 10 bases lining up with TRBD1. CDR1 and CDR2 (germline): MDHEN, SYDVKM. The CDR3 has 16 amino acids. V lost 7 bases and J lost 1; bases outside the gene matches: 10. In nucleotides, the CDR3 is TGTGCCAGCACCCCCCAACCGGGACAGGGGTCCTACGAGCAGTACTTC. Its protein is CASTPQPGQGSYEQYF.

The genes are TRBV7-3 and TRBJ2-2; the D is unclear. CDR3 size: 12 residues. The germline V and J ends were trimmed by 2 bases and 6 bases, with 4 bases remaining between them. Per germline, CDR1 SGHTA and CDR2 FQGTGA. The CDR3 nucleotides read TGTGCCAGCAGCTTAGGAGCCGGGGAGCTGTTTTTT. The encoded protein is CASSLGAGELFF. The entire variable domain, with the rest obtained from reference TRBV7-3 and TRBJ2-2, is as follows: GAGVSQTPSNKVTEKGKYVELRCDPISGHTALYWYRQSLGQGPEFLIYFQGTGAADDSGLPNDRFFAVRPEGSVSTLKIQRTERGDSAVYLCASSLGAGELFFGEGSRLTVL.

The rearrangement links TRBV2 to TRBJ2-1; the match to TRBD2 covers 10 bases. V gave up 8 bases and J gave up 5 bases; unmatched junction bases: 6. Per the germline V gene, CDR1 is SNHLY and CDR2 is FYNNEI. The CDR3 is made up of 14 amino acids. The CDR3 sequence is CASGGAGGNNEQFF. The CDR3 DNA is TGTGCCAGCGGTGGAGCGGGGGGGAACAATGAGCAGTTCTTC.

The rearrangement links TRBV20-1 to TRBJ1-1; D is uncertain. This CDR3 region has 11 residues. Germline V gene sequence: CDR1 DFQATT, CDR2 SNEGSKA (reference sequence). Trimming removed 6 bases from V and 7 bases from J, with 12 bases in between. This chain's CDR3 is CSAPVHGEAFF. The DNA of the CDR3 is TGCAGTGCGCCCGTCCACGGTGAAGCTTTCTTT.

This chain links TRBV5-1 with TRBJ1-2, with TRBD1 matching over 7 bases. V lost 3 bases and J lost 9; bases outside the gene matches: 11. The CDR3 has 14 amino acids. In germline, CDR1 is SGHRS, CDR2 YFSETQ. CDR3: CASSSLQGLGSYTF. CDR3 sequence (DNA): TGCGCCAGCAGCTCCCTACAGGGGTTAGGGAGCTACACCTTC.

This CDR3 is CASSLSRTGAGEAFF. The CDR3 DNA is TGTGCCAGCAGCTTATCCAGGACAGGGGCCGGTGAAGCTTTCTTT. This sequence joins TRBV7-9 and TRBJ1-1, with 9 positions matching TRBD1. The V gene end was trimmed by 2 bases and the J gene end by 7 bases; junction bases not matched to a gene: 8. CDR1 is SEHNR, CDR2 FQNEAQ, per germline (reference sequence). The CDR3 covers 15 residues.

This clone came up once. The CDR3 nucleotides are TGTGCCAGCAGCTCCCCAGTGGCCTCCTACGAGCAGTACTTC. It translates to CASSSPVASYEQYF. This chain connects TRBV5-5 to TRBJ2-7; the D is unclear. This CDR3 is built from 14 residues. CDR1 is SGHKS, CDR2 YYEKEE, per germline (reference sequence). V lost 3 bases to trimming and J lost 0 bases, with 10 bases between them. Full variable domain (remainder filled in from reference TRBV5-5 and TRBJ2-7): DAGVTQSPTHLIKTRGQQVTLRCSPISGHKSVSWYQQVLGQGPQFIFQYYEKEERGRGNFPDRFSARQFPNYSSELNVNALLLGDSALYLCASSSPVASYEQYFGPGTRLTVT.

The chain links TRBV6-6 to TRBJ2-1; D possibly corresponds to TRBD2 (6 bases). The CDR3 is 15 amino acids. V lost 2 bases, J lost 7 bases, and 15 bases lay in between. Germline CDR1 MNHNY, CDR2 SVGAGI (reference sequence). CDR3 loop: CASSYQVGGKNEQFF. CDR3 in DNA: TGTGCCAGCAGTTACCAGGTGGGAGGTAAAAATGAGCAGTTCTTC.

As for this clone: Other DNA sequences in this sample translate to the same CDR3. The chain links TRBV10-3 to TRBJ2-3, with a weak D call TRBD2 (6 bases). The CDR3 covers 14 residues. V lost 4 bases and J lost 1, with 9 bases in between. Germline V gene sequence: CDR1 ENHRY, CDR2 SYGVKD. This CDR3 is CAISGREGTDTQYF. The CDR3 region has the DNA TGTGCCATCAGTGGCAGGGAGGGCACAGATACGCAGTATTTT.

The chain links TRBV10-3 to TRBJ2-7; D call uncertain. Trimming removed 4 bases at V and 0 bases at J, with 7 bases between. The CDR3 sequence is 13 residues long. Germline CDR1 is ENHRY and CDR2 is SYGVKD. Here the CDR3 DNA reads TGTGCCATCAGTGTGGGCAGCTCCTACGAGCAGTACTTC. Amino acids: CAISVGSSYEQYF.

CDR3 DNA: TGTGCCAGCAGCGTAGAACTAGCGGACTACAATGAGCAGTTCTTC. Translated: CASSVELADYNEQFF. The chain joins TRBV9 to TRBJ2-1; 8 bases are shared with TRBD2. The trim removed 0 bases at V and 3 bases at J, leaving 2 bases unmatched. The V gene's germline CDR1 is SGDLS and CDR2 YYNGEE. CDR3 size: 15 residues. Full variable domain (rest looked up from reference TRBV9 and TRBJ2-1): DSGVTQTPKHLITATGQRVTLRCSPRSGDLSVYWYQQSLDQGLQFLIQYYNGEERAKGNILERFSAQQFPDLHSELNLSSLELGDSALYFCASSVELADYNEQFFGPGTRLTVL.

The chain has TRBV7-2 and TRBJ1-3, with TRBD1 as a possible D gene (5 bases). V was pared by 1 base and J by 3 bases, with 7 bases between. The CDR3 contains 14 residues. Germline values: CDR1 SGHTA, CDR2 FQGNSA. The CDR3 DNA follows: TGTGCCAGCAGCTTAGGGGGCGATGGAAACACCATATATTTT. Translation gives CASSLGGDGNTIYF.

The chain is built from TRBV18 and TRBJ1-4, with 7 bases aligning to TRBD1. The CDR3 loop spans 14 amino acids. Per the germline V gene, CDR1 is KGHSH and CDR2 is LQKENI. J lost 8 bases, V lost 3 bases, and 6 bases had no gene match. The CDR3 protein is CASSPTGFEEKLFF. The CDR3 nucleotides read TGTGCCAGCTCACCGACAGGGTTTGAAGAAAAACTGTTTTTT.

This clone was counted between two and nine times. V usage is TRBV7-2 and J usage is TRBJ1-6, with 7 bases fitting TRBD1. The CDR3 is 14 amino acids. The trim removed 4 bases at V and 7 bases at J, leaving 4 bases unmatched. CDR1 and CDR2 from the germline V gene are SGHTA and FQGNSA. The CDR3 loop is CASSSSTGNSPLHF. The CDR3 DNA sequence: TGTGCCAGCAGCTCCTCGACAGGGAATTCACCCCTCCACTTT.

V is TRBV10-3 and J is TRBJ2-1; D is unclear. Trimming stripped 4 bases from V and 6 bases from J, with 7 bases between. This CDR3 is 12 amino acids long. Germline values: CDR1 ENHRY, CDR2 SYGVKD. CDR3 loop: CAISGSANEQFF. Here the CDR3 DNA reads TGTGCCATCAGTGGAAGCGCCAATGAGCAGTTCTTC.